This T cell receptor beta chain was identified in a study of blood T cell repertoires in COVID-19 (dated by TCRdb to between 2020 and 2021). With respect to the entire study: Samples from collaborators originated in the United States, Italy and Spain and spanned both the acute and convalescent phases of COVID-19. The samples were drawn from the first 160 participants of the ongoing ImmuneRACE study and from some 1,300 subjects provided by 6 global collaborators. The repertoires were made available in a free public database intended to serve as a resource for research on the immune response to SARS-CoV-2. A de-identified subject ID, COVID-19 status, age in years and sex were almost always included in the sample metadata. The prospective study material was composed of cDNA or gDNA derived from T cells, B-cell-depleted T cells, or PBMCs. Subjects who had been exposed to COVID-19, were actively infected with it, or had recovered from it provided the deeply sampled blood TCRbeta repertoires that made up the dataset. Where available, HLA class I and class II types were taken from metadata supplied by the sample provider and were not determined by assay-based typing. Beyond this particular receptor, the publication reports: The quantity of clinical and demographic metadata differed by source and by participant and was supplied without curation.

The collaborating institutions used their own protocols to collect whole blood in K2EDTA tubes. For TCRbeta analysis, collaborators shipped samples as frozen whole blood, isolated PBMCs, or DNA extracted from either of those sample types. Taken from cysteine to phenylalanine, the CDR3 has 16 residues. Just the 48-base CDR3 DNA is kept, in frame starting at base 1. CDR1 and CDR2, looked up from the germline V gene (reference sequence), are SEHNR and FQNEAQ. The junction carries 18 bases between V and J, which are trimmed by 5 bases and 7 bases respectively. In its sample, this clone was seen a few times. Its cognate antigen has yet to be identified. Per-base quality was not reported, and no clone a single base away is much larger than it. The immunoSEQ Assay, a bias-controlled multiplex PCR, was used to amplify TCRbeta CDR3 regions from genomic DNA. The study's processing was this. Nucleated cell counts per sample were estimated from amplification of reference gene primers within the assay. Sequence reads were collapsed and filtered to measure the absolute abundance of every unique TCRbeta CDR3 rearrangement. For each sample, productive Simpson clonality was calculated as the square root of Simpson's diversity index across productive rearrangements. TCRdb provides this immuneACCESS table in a form limited to in-frame rearrangements. Some clones are lacking; in checked studies, under half of them reflect an unresolved V gene, and why the rest are absent is not known. The D gene and trimming were derived from the DNA, and the V and J assignments and clone size from that table. The sample records about 160,000 clones, 85% of which are singletons. The ten largest clones take up about 3.5% of the sample.

This receptor was obtained from a human donor with acute or convalescent COVID-19. The donor label of this sample is uncertain. The sequence joins TRBV7-9 to TRBJ1-6; no D gene call is confident. The specimen was peripheral blood. The nucleotides read TGTGCCAGCAGCCCCCAGTCGGGGTATGCGAATTCACCCCTCCACTTT. This codes for CASSPQSGYANSPLHF.